This TCR beta chain stems from a study of T-cell memory formation after mild COVID-19. The study's findings and limits: Later expanders leaned CD4+, whereas day 15 to 85 contracting clones were balanced CD4/CD8. Pre-infection memory harbored some responding clones, suggesting cross-reactive memory joined.

This clonotype appeared a few times. As yet, its antigen is unknown. From the 5' RACE reads, TCRdb called clonotypes with MiXCR, one entry per CDR3 protein. This repertoire shows 470,000 or so distinct CDR3 sequences, more than 20% found once; its top ten account for approximately 12%. The J segment lost 7 bases and the V segment lost 7 bases, leaving 15 bases of the junction unmatched. The CDR3 loop spans 16 amino acids. CDR1 and CDR2 from the germline V gene are SGHVS and FQNEAQ. The rearrangement links TRBV7-8 to TRBJ2-1, with 8 bases lining up with TRBD2. Source material: PBMCs or a T cell subset sorted from them (not recorded which). This clonotype was obtained from an adult woman who had mild COVID-19 (a few samples of this study predate the infection). Cell type and time point are not known. The CDR3 DNA follows: TGTGCCAGCACCTCCCTTGCGGGGGGCAGTTCTAATGAGCAGTTCTTC. It encodes CASTSLAGGSSNEQFF. The variable domain in full, completed from reference TRBV7-8 and TRBJ2-1, reads GAGVSQSPRYKVAKRGQDVALRCDPISGHVSLFWYQQALGQGPEFLTYFQNEAQLDKSGLPSDRFFAERPEGSVSTLKIQRTQQEDSAVYLCASTSLAGGSSNEQFFGPGTRLTVL.